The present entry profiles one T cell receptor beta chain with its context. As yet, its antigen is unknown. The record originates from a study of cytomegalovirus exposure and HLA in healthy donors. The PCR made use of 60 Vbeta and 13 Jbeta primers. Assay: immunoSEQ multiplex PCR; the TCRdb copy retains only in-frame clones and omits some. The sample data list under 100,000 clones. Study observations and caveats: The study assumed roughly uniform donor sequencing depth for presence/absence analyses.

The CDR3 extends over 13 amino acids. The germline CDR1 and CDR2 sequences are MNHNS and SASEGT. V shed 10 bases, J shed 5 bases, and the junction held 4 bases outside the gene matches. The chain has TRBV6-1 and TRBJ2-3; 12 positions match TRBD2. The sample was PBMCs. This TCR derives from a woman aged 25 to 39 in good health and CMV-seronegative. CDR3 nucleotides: TGTGCCACCGGGACTAGCGGGTTAGATACGCAGTATTTT. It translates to CATGTSGLDTQYF.